This T cell receptor beta chain was captured in a study of blood T cell repertoires in COVID-19. About the research overall: From the United States, Italy and Spain came samples of acute and convalescent COVID-19.

The age range of participants was about 18 to 89 years, with residence in about two dozen US areas. During the 2 weeks before they entered the study, exposed participants had met someone with a PCR-confirmed or clinician-diagnosed COVID-19 case. This CDR3 is 14 amino acids long. Germline assignment: CDR1 LGHDT and CDR2 YNNKEL (reference sequence). The germline V and J ends were trimmed by 4 bases and 9 bases, with 16 bases remaining between them. In the original workflow: Amplification with reference gene primers provided the estimates of nucleated cell counts. Method: immunoSEQ multiplex PCR; TCRdb's copy keeps in-frame clones and lacks some. V, J and clone size were drawn from that table, and D and trimming were deduced from the DNA. The sample has around 250,000 clones; 91% are singletons.

This clonotype was obtained from a middle-aged man who had been exposed to COVID-19. This chain links TRBV3-1 (or the pseudogene TRBV3-2) with TRBJ2-1; no clear D gene. Material: PBMCs or T cells enriched from blood (not recorded which). CDR3 bases: TGTGCCAGCAGCCGAGACCTAAGAGCCATTGAGCAGTTCTTC. Amino acids: CASSRDLRAIEQFF.